This TCR beta chain was retrieved from a study of blood T cells in healthy people across ages. General observations from the study: There was a strong correlation between TCR beta diversity and naive T cell percentage.

All donors came from Russia, were Caucasian and healthy, and spanned ages roughly 6 to 100. Remarks on this clonotype: Its antigen is not identified.

Per the germline V gene, CDR1 is SGHDN and CDR2 is FVKESK. The CDR3 is 16 amino acids. V lost 0 bases and J 2 bases, leaving 14 bases between the germline ends. Primed by a sample-barcoded 5' primer and a J-beta primer mix, a second PCR proceeded for roughly 7 to 11 cycles. TCRdb processed the 5' RACE reads anew with MiXCR; each CDR3 protein has one entry. Here the sample spans roughly 730,000 distinct CDR3 sequences, 45% to 70% being singletons. This clonotype was sampled from a man between 40 and 49 years old in good health. The chain carries TRBV14 and TRBJ2-7; D remains ambiguous. Sequencing was done on a sample of blood. This CDR3 reads CASSQDPPRYPYEQYF. The CDR3 coding sequence is TGTGCCAGCAGCCAAGATCCTCCCAGGTACCCCTACGAGCAGTACTTC.